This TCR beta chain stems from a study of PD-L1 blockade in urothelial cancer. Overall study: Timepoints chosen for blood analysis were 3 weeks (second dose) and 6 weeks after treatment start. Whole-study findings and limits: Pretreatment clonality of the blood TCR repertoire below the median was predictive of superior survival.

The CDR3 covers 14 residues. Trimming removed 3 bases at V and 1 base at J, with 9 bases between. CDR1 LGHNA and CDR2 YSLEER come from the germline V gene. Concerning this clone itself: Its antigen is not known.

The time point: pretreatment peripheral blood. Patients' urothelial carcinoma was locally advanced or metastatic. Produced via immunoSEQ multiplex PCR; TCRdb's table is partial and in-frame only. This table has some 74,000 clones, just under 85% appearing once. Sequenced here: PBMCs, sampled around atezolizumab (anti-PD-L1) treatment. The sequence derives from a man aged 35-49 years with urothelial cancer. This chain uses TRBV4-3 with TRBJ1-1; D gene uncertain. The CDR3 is CASSHGVANTEAFF. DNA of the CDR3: TGCGCCAGCAGCCACGGTGTTGCGAACACTGAAGCTTTCTTT.